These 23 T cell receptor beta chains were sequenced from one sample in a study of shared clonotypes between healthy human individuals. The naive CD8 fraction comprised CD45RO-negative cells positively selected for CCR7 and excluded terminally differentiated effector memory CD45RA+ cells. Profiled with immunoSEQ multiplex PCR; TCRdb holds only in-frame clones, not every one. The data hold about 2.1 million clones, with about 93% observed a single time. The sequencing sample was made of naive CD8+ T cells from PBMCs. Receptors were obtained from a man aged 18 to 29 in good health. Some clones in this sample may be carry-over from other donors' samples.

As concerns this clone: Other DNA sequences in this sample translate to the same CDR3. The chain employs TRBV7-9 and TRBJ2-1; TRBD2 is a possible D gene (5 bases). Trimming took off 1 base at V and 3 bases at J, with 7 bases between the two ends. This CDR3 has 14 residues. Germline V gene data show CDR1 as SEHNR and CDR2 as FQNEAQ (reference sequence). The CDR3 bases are TGTGCCAGCAGCTTAGACGGGATCTACAATGAGCAGTTCTTC. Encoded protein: CASSLDGIYNEQFF.

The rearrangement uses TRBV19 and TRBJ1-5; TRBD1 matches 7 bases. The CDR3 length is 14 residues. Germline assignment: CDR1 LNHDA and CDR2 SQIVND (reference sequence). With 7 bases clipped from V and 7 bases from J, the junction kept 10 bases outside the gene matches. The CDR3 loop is CASTNGDRFQPQHF. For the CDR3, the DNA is TGTGCCAGTACGAATGGGGACAGATTCCAGCCCCAGCATTTT.

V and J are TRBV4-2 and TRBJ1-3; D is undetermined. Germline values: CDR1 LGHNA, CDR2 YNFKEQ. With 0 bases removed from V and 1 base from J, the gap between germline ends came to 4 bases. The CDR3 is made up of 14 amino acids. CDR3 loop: CASSQEGSGNTIYF. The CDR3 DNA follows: TGTGCCAGCAGCCAAGAAGGTTCTGGAAACACCATATATTTT.

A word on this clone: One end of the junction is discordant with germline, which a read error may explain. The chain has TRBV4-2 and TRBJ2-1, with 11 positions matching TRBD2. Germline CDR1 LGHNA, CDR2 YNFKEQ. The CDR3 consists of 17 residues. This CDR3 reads CASSEEGLAGGYNEQFF. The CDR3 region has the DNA TGTGCCAGCAGCGAAGAGGGGCTAGCGGGAGGCTACAATGAGCAGTTCTTC.

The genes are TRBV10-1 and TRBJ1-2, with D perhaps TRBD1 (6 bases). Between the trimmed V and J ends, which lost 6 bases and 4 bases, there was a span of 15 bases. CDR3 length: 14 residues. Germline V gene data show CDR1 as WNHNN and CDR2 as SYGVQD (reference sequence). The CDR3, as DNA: TGCGCCAGCAGGGGGGCCGCTTGGCGCTATGGCTACACCTTC. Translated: CASRGAAWRYGYTF.

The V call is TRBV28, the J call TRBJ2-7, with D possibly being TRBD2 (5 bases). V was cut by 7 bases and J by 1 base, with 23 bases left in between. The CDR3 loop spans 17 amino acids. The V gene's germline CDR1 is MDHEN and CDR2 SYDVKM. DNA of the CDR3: TGTGCCAGCACCCGAGGAGAAGAGGGCCCATCGTCCTACGAGCAGTACTTC. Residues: CASTRGEEGPSSYEQYF.

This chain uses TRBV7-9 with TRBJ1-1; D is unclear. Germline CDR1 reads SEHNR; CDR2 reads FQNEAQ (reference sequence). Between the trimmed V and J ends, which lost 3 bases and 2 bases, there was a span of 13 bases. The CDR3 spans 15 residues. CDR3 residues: CASSLALGPNTEAFF. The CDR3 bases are TGTGCCAGCAGCTTGGCCCTCGGGCCCAACACTGAAGCTTTCTTT.

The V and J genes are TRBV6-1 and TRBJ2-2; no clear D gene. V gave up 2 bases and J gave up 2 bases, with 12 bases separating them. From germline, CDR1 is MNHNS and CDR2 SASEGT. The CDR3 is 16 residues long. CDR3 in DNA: TGTGCCAGCAGTGAATTGACGGTGAGCAACACCGGGGAGCTGTTTTTT. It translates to CASSELTVSNTGELFF.

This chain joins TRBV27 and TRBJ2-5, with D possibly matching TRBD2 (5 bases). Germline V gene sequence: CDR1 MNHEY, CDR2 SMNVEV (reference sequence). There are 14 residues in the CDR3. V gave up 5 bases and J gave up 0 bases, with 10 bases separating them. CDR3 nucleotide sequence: TGTGCCAGCAGTCCCCGGGGATACCAAGAGACCCAGTACTTC. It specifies CASSPRGYQETQYF.

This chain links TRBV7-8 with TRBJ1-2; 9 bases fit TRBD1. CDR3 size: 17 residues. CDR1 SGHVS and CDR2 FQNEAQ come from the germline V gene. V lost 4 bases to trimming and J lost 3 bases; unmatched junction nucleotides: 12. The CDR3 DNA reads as TGTGCCAGCAGCTCCAGACAGGGGGTCCCGTTAGACTATGGCTACACCTTC. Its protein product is CASSSRQGVPLDYGYTF.

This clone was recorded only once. The CDR3 DNA follows: TGTGCCAGTAGTATAGTACCAGCGGGAGTGCAGTTCTTC. This codes for CASSIVPAGVQFF. V gene TRBV19 combines with J gene TRBJ2-1, with 8 positions matching TRBD2. Germline V gene data show CDR1 as LNHDA and CDR2 as SQIVND (reference sequence). The ends lost 1 base at V and 12 bases at J; junction bases unmatched: 5. This CDR3 region has 13 residues.

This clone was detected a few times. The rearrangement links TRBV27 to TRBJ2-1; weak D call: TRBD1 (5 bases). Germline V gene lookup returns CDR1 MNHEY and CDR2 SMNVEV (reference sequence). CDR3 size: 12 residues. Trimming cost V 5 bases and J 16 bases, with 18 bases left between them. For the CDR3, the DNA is TGTGCCAGCAGTCCCAGCAGGGTCCCCCAATTCTTC. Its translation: CASSPSRVPQFF.

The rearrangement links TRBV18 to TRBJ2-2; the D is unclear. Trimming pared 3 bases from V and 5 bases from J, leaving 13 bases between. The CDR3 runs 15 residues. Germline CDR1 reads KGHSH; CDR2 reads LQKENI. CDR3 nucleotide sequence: TGTGCCAGCTCACCCACGGATACGCCAACCGGGGAGCTGTTTTTT. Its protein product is CASSPTDTPTGELFF.

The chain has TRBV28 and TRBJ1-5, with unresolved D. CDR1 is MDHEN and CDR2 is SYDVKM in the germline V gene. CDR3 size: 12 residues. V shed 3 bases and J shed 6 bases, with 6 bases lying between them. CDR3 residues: CASSFVGQPQHF. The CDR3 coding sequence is TGTGCCAGCAGTTTCGTCGGTCAGCCCCAGCATTTT.

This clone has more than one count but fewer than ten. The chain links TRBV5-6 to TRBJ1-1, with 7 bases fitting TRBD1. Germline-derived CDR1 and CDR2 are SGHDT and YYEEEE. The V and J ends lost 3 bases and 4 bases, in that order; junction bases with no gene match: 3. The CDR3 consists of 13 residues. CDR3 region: CASSYGTATEAFF. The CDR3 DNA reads TGTGCCAGCAGCTACGGGACAGCCACTGAAGCTTTCTTT.

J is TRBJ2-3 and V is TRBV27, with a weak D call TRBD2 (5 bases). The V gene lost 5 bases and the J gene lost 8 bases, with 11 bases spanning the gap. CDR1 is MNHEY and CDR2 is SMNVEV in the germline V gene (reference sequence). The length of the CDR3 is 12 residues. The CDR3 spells CASSGIGGTQYF. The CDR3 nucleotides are TGTGCCAGCAGTGGGATAGGAGGTACGCAGTATTTT.

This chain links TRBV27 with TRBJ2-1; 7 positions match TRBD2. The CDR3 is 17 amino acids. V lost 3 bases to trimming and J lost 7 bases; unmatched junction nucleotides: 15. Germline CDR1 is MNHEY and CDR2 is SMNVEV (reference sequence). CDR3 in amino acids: CASSFPTVAGGGNEQFF. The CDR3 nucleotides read TGTGCCAGCAGTTTCCCAACCGTAGCGGGTGGGGGTAATGAGCAGTTCTTC.

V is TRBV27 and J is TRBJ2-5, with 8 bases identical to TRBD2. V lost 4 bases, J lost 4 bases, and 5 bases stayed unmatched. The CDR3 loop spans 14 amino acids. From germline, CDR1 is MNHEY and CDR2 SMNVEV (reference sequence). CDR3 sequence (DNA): TGTGCCAGCAGTTCCCCGGGGGGGTTAGAGACCCAGTACTTC. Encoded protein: CASSSPGGLETQYF.

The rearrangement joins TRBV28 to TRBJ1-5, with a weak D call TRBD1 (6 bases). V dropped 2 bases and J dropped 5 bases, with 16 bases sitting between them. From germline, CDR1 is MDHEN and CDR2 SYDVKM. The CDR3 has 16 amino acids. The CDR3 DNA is TGTGCCAGCAGTTTAGGATACAGTAGGGGGGATCAGCCCCAGCATTTT. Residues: CASSLGYSRGDQPQHF.

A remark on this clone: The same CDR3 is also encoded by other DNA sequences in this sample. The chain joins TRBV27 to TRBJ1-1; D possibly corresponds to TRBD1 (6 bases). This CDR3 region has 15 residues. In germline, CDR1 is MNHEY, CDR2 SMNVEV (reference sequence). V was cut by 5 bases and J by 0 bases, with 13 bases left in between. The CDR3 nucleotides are TGTGCCAGCAGTCCGCGACAGGTAATGAACACTGAAGCTTTCTTT. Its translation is CASSPRQVMNTEAFF.

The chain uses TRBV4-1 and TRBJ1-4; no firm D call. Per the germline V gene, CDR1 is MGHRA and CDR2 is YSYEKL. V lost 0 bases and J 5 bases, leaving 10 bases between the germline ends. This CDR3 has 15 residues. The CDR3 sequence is CASSQDGQLNEKLFF. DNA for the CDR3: TGCGCCAGCAGCCAAGATGGGCAGTTAAATGAAAAACTGTTTTTT.

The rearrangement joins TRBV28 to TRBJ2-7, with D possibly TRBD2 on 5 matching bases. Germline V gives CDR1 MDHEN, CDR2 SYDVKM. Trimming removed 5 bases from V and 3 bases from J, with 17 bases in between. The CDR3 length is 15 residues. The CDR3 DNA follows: TGTGCCAGCAGTAAAGGACTCCACCCCGTCTACGAGCAGTACTTC. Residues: CASSKGLHPVYEQYF.

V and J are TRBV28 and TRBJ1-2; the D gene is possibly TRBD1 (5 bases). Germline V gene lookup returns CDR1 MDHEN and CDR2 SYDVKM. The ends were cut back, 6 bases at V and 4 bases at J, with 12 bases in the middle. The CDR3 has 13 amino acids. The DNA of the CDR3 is TGTGCCAGCAGCATCGACAGTACCTATGGCTACACCTTC. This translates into CASSIDSTYGYTF.